Following are 18 T cell receptor beta chains from one sample sequenced in a study of blood T cell repertoires in COVID-19. Assay: immunoSEQ multiplex PCR; the TCRdb copy retains only in-frame clones and omits some. Among some 150,000 clones, around 81% were seen once, and the ten largest hold 7.5% to 9.5%. Sequences were obtained from peripheral blood. The source is a human donor with acute or convalescent COVID-19. The donor label of this sample is uncertain.

The chain recombines TRBV19 with TRBJ1-5; D is possibly TRBD1 (6 bases). This CDR3 is built from 16 residues. V was clipped by 7 bases and J by 1 base, with 17 bases between them. Germline V gives CDR1 LNHDA, CDR2 SQIVND (reference sequence). CDR3 coding DNA: TGTGCCAGTACCCCAATAGGGGGATTCAGCAATCAGCCCCAGCATTTT. This translates into CASTPIGGFSNQPQHF.

The chain joins TRBV27 to TRBJ1-2, with TRBD1 as a possible D gene (6 bases). CDR3 length equals 15 residues. V gave up 4 bases and J gave up 3 bases, with 15 bases separating them. Germline lookup yields CDR1 MNHEY and CDR2 SMNVEV (reference sequence). CDR3 DNA sequence: TGTGCCAGCAGTTCGGCGGGGGGCGCGTACTATGGCTACACCTTC. It codes for CASSSAGGAYYGYTF.

This clone showed up just a few times. V usage is TRBV12-1 and J usage is TRBJ1-1; the D call of TRBD1 is as the table states it, not checked on the DNA. TRBV12-1 is annotated as a pseudogene. CDR3 length: 14 residues. CDR3 coding DNA: TGTGCCAGCAGCTTTGAAGGGGGCATCACTGAAGCTTTCTTT. Its protein is CASSFEGGITEAFF.

This clone has just a few counts. The sample has other DNA sequences that encode this CDR3 too. This chain connects TRBV10-1 to TRBJ1-1; D gene ambiguous. V dropped 4 bases and J dropped 3 bases, with 12 bases sitting between them. Germline V CDR1 and CDR2: WNHNN, SYGVQD (reference sequence). The CDR3 is 14 amino acids. The CDR3 DNA sequence: TGCGCCAGCAGTGCCCACCGGGATCACACTGAAGCTTTCTTT. This translates into CASSAHRDHTEAFF.

This clone came up a few times. The chain joins TRBV14 to TRBJ1-1; D is unclear. V lost 4 bases and J 4 bases, leaving 13 bases between the germline ends. This CDR3 has 14 residues. Germline lookup yields CDR1 SGHDN and CDR2 FVKESK. CDR3 coding DNA: TGTGCCAGCAGCCCCCTACGGGAGGGCACTGAAGCTTTCTTT. Its translation is CASSPLREGTEAFF.

The genes are TRBV4-1 and TRBJ1-3; D is perhaps TRBD1 (5 bases). V lost 1 base, J lost 2 bases, and 9 bases lay in between. Per germline, CDR1 MGHRA and CDR2 YSYEKL. This CDR3 is 15 amino acids long. For the CDR3, the DNA is TGCGCCAGCAGCCAAGGTACACAGGCTGGAAACACCATATATTTT. It translates to CASSQGTQAGNTIYF.

This clone was detected only a few times. The genes are TRBV6-5 and TRBJ2-2; D gene unclear. Trimming removed 2 bases at V and 6 bases at J, with 10 bases between. The CDR3 runs 14 residues. Germline V gene data show CDR1 as MNHEY and CDR2 as SVGAGI. The CDR3 nucleotides read TGTGCCAGCAGTTACGCCCTGGGCTCCGGGGAGCTGTTTTTT. This sequence encodes CASSYALGSGELFF.

This chain links TRBV19 with TRBJ2-2, with D tentatively TRBD2 (6 bases). The CDR3 covers 14 residues. CDR1 and CDR2 (germline): LNHDA, SQIVND (reference sequence). Trimming removed 6 bases at V and 5 bases at J, with 13 bases between. In DNA, the CDR3 is TGTGCCAGTAGGGGCCTCGGGGGAACCGGGGAGCTGTTTTTT. Translating gives CASRGLGGTGELFF. Together with reference TRBV19 and TRBJ2-2, the CDR3 gives the full variable domain: DGGITQSPKYLFRKEGQNVTLSCEQNLNHDAMYWYRQDPGQGLRLIYYSQIVNDFQKGDIAEGYSVSREKKESFPLTVTSAQKNPTAFYLCASRGLGGTGELFFGEGSRLTVL.

CDR3 region: CASSLAEGRSYGGYTF. The CDR3 bases are TGTGCCAGCAGCTTGGCGGAGGGACGTTCGTATGGAGGCTACACCTTC. This sequence joins TRBV5-4 and TRBJ1-2, with D possibly being TRBD1 (5 bases). This CDR3 contains 16 residues. Trimming shortened V by 0 bases and J by 8 bases, and 20 bases separated the two germline ends. Germline V gene sequence: CDR1 SGHNT, CDR2 YYREEE (reference sequence).

DNA of the CDR3: TGTGCCAGCAGCGCTTTAGGTAGCGGGGGGGTCACAGATACGCAGTATTTT. This encodes CASSALGSGGVTDTQYF. This rearrangement joins TRBV9 to TRBJ2-3; 11 nucleotides match TRBD2. This CDR3 region has 17 residues. Trimming cost V 3 bases and J 2 bases; bases outside gene matches: 8. The germline CDR1 and CDR2 sequences are SGDLS and YYNGEE.

The V call is TRBV2, the J call TRBJ1-5; the match to TRBD1 covers 8 bases. This CDR3 region has 13 residues. Losses at the gene ends were 9 bases for V and 6 bases for J; bases not matched to a gene: 7. Germline-derived CDR1 and CDR2 are SNHLY and FYNNEI. The CDR3 sequence is CASDRGVSQPQHF. CDR3 in DNA: TGTGCCAGTGACAGGGGCGTGAGTCAGCCCCAGCATTTT.

The chain carries TRBV19 and TRBJ1-1, with TRBD1 matching 7 bases. This CDR3 has 14 amino acids. Germline CDR1 and CDR2: LNHDA and SQIVND (reference sequence). Germline trimming cut 3 bases from V and 4 bases from J; bases unmatched to any gene: 5. DNA of the CDR3: TGTGCCAGTAGTATGGGGACAGAGACCACTGAAGCTTTCTTT. Translation gives CASSMGTETTEAFF.

The V gene is TRBV19, the J gene TRBJ1-5, with D maybe TRBD1 (5 bases). In germline, CDR1 is LNHDA, CDR2 SQIVND (reference sequence). This CDR3 has 18 residues. V dropped 8 bases and J dropped 6 bases, with 29 bases sitting between them. CDR3 protein: CASRPHGQGHHVSQPQHF. CDR3 in DNA: TGTGCCAGTCGCCCCCACGGGCAGGGTCATCATGTATCTCAGCCCCAGCATTTT.

CDR3 in DNA: TGCAGCGTTGAATTGGGCACGGTGAATGGCTACACCTTC. The encoded protein is CSVELGTVNGYTF. V usage is TRBV29-1 and J usage is TRBJ1-2; the D is unclear. The CDR3 has 13 amino acids. The V gene lost 2 bases and the J gene lost 6 bases, with 13 bases spanning the gap. CDR1 and CDR2 (germline): SQVTM, ANQGSEA.

This clone was found once. The CDR3 nucleotides are TGTGCCAGCAGTCTGGGACAGAGCTCCTACAATGAGCAGTTCTTC. It translates to CASSLGQSSYNEQFF. V usage is TRBV6-2 or TRBV6-3 and J usage is TRBJ2-1, with 7 bases that match TRBD1. This CDR3 has 15 amino acids. Germline V lookup: CDR1 MNHEY, CDR2 SVGEGT. V lost 5 bases to trimming and J lost 0 bases; unmatched junction nucleotides: 4.

This rearrangement joins TRBV9 to TRBJ2-5, with TRBD2 matching 8 bases. Per germline, CDR1 SGDLS and CDR2 YYNGEE. Trimming removed 4 bases from V and 1 base from J; junction bases left unmatched: 9. The CDR3 is made up of 16 amino acids. The CDR3 here is CASSPRASGGQETQYF. The CDR3 region has the DNA TGTGCCAGCAGCCCCAGGGCCAGCGGGGGCCAAGAGACCCAGTACTTC.

This chain connects TRBV9 to TRBJ2-1, with TRBD2 identical over 9 bases. Germline values: CDR1 SGDLS, CDR2 YYNGEE. The junction had 6 bases not matched to a gene; V was cut back by 0 bases and J by 8 bases. This CDR3 contains 15 residues. CDR3 residues: CASSVVASGVDEQFF. The CDR3 nucleotides are TGTGCCAGCAGCGTAGTGGCTAGCGGGGTAGATGAGCAGTTCTTC.

The V gene is TRBV18, the J gene TRBJ1-1; D is unclear. The germline gives CDR1 KGHSH, CDR2 LQKENI. V gave up 3 bases and J gave up 1 base, with 6 bases separating them. This CDR3 has 13 amino acids. The CDR3 region is CASSPSWNTEAFF. The CDR3 DNA reads TGTGCCAGCTCACCTAGCTGGAACACTGAAGCTTTCTTT.